This TCR beta chain derives from a study of T cell responses to AZD1222 COVID-19 vaccine. The CDR3 is 11 amino acids. The germline V and J ends were trimmed by 7 bases and 3 bases, with 7 bases remaining between them. Germline V CDR1 and CDR2: MNHNS, SASEGT. Assay used: immunoSEQ multiplex PCR; TCRdb lists only in-frame clones, some missing. The table records approximately 100,000 clones, about 85% of them present only once. The chain combines TRBV6-1 with TRBJ2-7, with D possibly matching TRBD1 (6 bases). Sequences were derived from peripheral blood, sampled 28 days after the second AZD1222 dose. This sequence was found in an adult who received the AZD1222 COVID-19 vaccine. In DNA, the CDR3 is TGTGCCAGCACCAGGGGCTACGAGCAGTACTTC. It yields the protein CASTRGYEQYF.